This record covers a single T cell receptor (beta chain). TCRdb's table, derived via immunoSEQ multiplex PCR, lists solely in-frame clones and lacks some. The data show about 170,000 clones, about 86% seen once. This entry belongs to a study of blood T cell repertoires in COVID-19. Study as a whole: Whether acute or convalescent, the COVID-19 samples came from the United States, Italy and Spain.

The germline V and J ends were trimmed by 3 bases and 7 bases, with 16 bases remaining between them. The CDR3 consists of 14 residues. CDR1 and CDR2 (germline): DFQATT, SNEGSKA (reference sequence). The sequenced sample consisted of peripheral blood. The V call is TRBV20-1, the J call TRBJ1-5; TRBD1 might be the D (6 bases). This receptor was taken from a man aged 65 to 85 with active or convalescent COVID-19. In DNA, the CDR3 is TGCAGTGCTAGTTCTCAGGGGAGAGGGCAGCCCCAGCATTTT. Its translation: CSASSQGRGQPQHF.